The sequence of this T cell receptor (beta chain) was determined in a study of metastatic and nonmetastatic thyroid tumors (dated by TCRdb to about 2020). For context, the study as a whole: The researchers compared repertoires between peripheral blood samples and tumor or nodule tissue samples from patients with malignant or benign thyroid disease. On the study overall, not on this receptor specifically: TCR beta diversity was reported as significantly higher in malignant tumors than in benign nodules, in both blood and tumor samples.

None of the patients had been given any treatment before thyroid surgery. The study retrospectively analysed patient clinical samples collected from the early 2010s to the late 2010s using T-cell receptor beta sequencing. Library creation used PCR. TCRdb names Illumina HiSeq 4000 as the instrument used. The TCR beta-chain CDR3 region of each patient was profiled by high-throughput sequencing. The paper's data handling went like this. CDR3 differences across clinicopathological groups were used to build a classifier for discriminating distant-metastatic papillary thyroid cancer patients. Repertoire diversity was assessed with the Shannon index, and tumor-blood repertoire similarity with the Morisita-Horn index. In TCRdb, the public reads were trimmed at Q25 with fastp and aligned with MiXCR, with productive beta chains retained. The V and J calls were not made by the authors but by TCRdb's processing. The sample data list 15,000 or so clones, and about 12% of these were observed just once. The top ten hold about 30% of the sample.

This clone was seen repeatedly, ten times or more. Its antigen is still unknown. Per-base qualities were not stored, and no clone one base away is much larger. Including the terminal cysteine and phenylalanine, the CDR3 comprises 15 residues. The entry retains the CDR3 DNA only, 45 bases that are in frame from base 1. CDR1 and CDR2 were assigned from the germline V gene (reference sequence) as DFQATT and SNEGSKA. V is pared back by 6 bases and J by 9 bases, with 24 bases lying between the germline termini. The sequence derives from a female donor with papillary thyroid cancer or a benign thyroid nodule (not recorded which). Some clones in this sample may be carry-over from other donors' samples. Recombination joined TRBV20-1 with TRBJ2-1; the D region possibly corresponds to TRBD2 (6 bases align). Sequenced material: blood. CDR3 sequence: CSAHSGLARDGEQFF. In nucleotides, the sequence is TGCAGTGCCCACTCTGGCTTAGCGCGGGACGGTGAGCAGTTCTTC.